This is a list of T cell receptor beta chains from one sample in a study of cytomegalovirus exposure and HLA in healthy donors. The assay was immunoSEQ multiplex PCR, and TCRdb's table has in-frame clones only and misses some. The listing records around 33,000 clones. Specimen: PBMCs. The receptors here all came from a woman aged 40 to 55 in good health and CMV-seropositive. CDR3s include the opening cysteine and the closing phenylalanine or tryptophan. D genes are given only for firm matches.

V	J	D	DNA	CDR3
TRBV9	TRBJ2-2	-	TGTGCCAGCAGCGTATGGGGGCGCAACACCGGGGAGCTGTTTTTT	CASSVWGRNTGELFF
TRBV6-1	TRBJ2-7	-	TGTGCCAGCAGGGTAGGACCCGTGGGAGACGAGCAGTACTTC	CASRVGPVGDEQYF
TRBV9	TRBJ1-4	-	TGTGCCAGCAGCGGGCGGTTCAATGAAAAACTGTTTTTT	CASSGRFNEKLFF
TRBV11-2	TRBJ2-3	-	TGTGCCAGCAGCCTAGGGACTTCCCCAGATACGCAGTATTTT	CASSLGTSPDTQYF
TRBV29-1	TRBJ2-7	TRBD1	TGCAGCGCGGGACAGAGCTACGAGCAGTACTTC	CSAGQSYEQYF
TRBV7-6	TRBJ1-4	-	TGTGCCAGCAGCCCAGCAGGGTCTAATGAAAAACTGTTTTTT	CASSPAGSNEKLFF
TRBV29-1	TRBJ2-1	TRBD2	TGCAGCGTTACCAGCGGGACTAGCGGGATTGGGTCCTACAATGAGCAGTTCTTC	CSVTSGTSGIGSYNEQFF
TRBV9	TRBJ2-7	-	TGTGCCAGCAGCGTAGCAGGGAACGGCTACGAGCAGTACTTC	CASSVAGNGYEQYF
TRBV9	TRBJ2-5	TRBD2	TGTGCCAGCAGCGTAGGGGAGCGGGGTCAAGAGACCCAGTACTTC	CASSVGERGQETQYF
TRBV5-1	TRBJ2-1	TRBD1	TGCGCCAGCAGCTTGCCCGGACAGGAGAATGAGCAGTTCTTC	CASSLPGQENEQFF
TRBV6-1	TRBJ1-4	TRBD1	TGTGCCATAGGGGGCAGGGCTAATGAAAAACTGTTTTTT	CAIGGRANEKLFF
TRBV6-6	TRBJ2-1	-	TGTGCCAGCAGTCTGGCAGGGTGGAATGAGCAGTTCTTC	CASSLAGWNEQFF
TRBV30	TRBJ2-1	TRBD2	TGTGCCTGGAGTGTATCGTTCGGTCTAGCGGGTGAGCAGTTCTTC	CAWSVSFGLAGEQFF
TRBV5-6	TRBJ2-7	TRBD2	TGTGCCAGCAGCTATCCTAGCGGGAGAGTCTACGAGCAGTACTTC	CASSYPSGRVYEQYF
TRBV18	TRBJ2-4	TRBD1	TGTGCCAGCTCACCCGACAGGGTTGGGGCCAAAAACATTCAGTACTTC	CASSPDRVGAKNIQYF
TRBV4-1	TRBJ2-1	TRBD1	TGCGCCAGCAGCCAAGAAGGCGGGACAGGGGGCTTTGAGCAGTTCTTC	CASSQEGGTGGFEQFF
TRBV10-1	TRBJ1-5	-	TGCGCCAGCAGTGAAGTATGGTGGGGGAGGTCACATAGCAATCAGCCCCAGCATTTT	CASSEVWWGRSHSNQPQHF
TRBV7-2	TRBJ2-7	TRBD1	TGTGCCAGCAGCCCGGGACAGGGGGGGTACGAGCAGTACTTC	CASSPGQGGYEQYF
TRBV7-9	TRBJ2-6	TRBD2	TGTGCCAGCGTTCCACGACTAGCGGGAGATAGTGGGGCCAACGTCCTGACTTTC	CASVPRLAGDSGANVLTF
TRBV4-1	TRBJ1-5	-	TGCGCCAGCAGCCACTACGAGGATAGCAATCAGCCCCAGCATTTT	CASSHYEDSNQPQHF
TRBV5-3	TRBJ1-2	TRBD1	TGTGCCAGAAGCTTGTTACAACGGGACAGGGGGAAGTGGTATACCTATGGCTACACCTTC	CARSLLQRDRGKWYTYGYTF
TRBV5-5	TRBJ1-1	TRBD1	TGTGCCAGCAGACCAGGGGGCTGGACTGAAGCTTTCTTT	CASRPGGWTEAFF
TRBV2	TRBJ2-1	TRBD2	TGTGCCAGCAGTAGCCCCTCCGGACTAGCGGCCCGTGGGAATGAGCAGTTCTTC	CASSSPSGLAARGNEQFF
TRBV6-5	TRBJ2-1	TRBD2	TGTGCCAGCGGTCTTTCTAGCGGGCCGAACGAGCAGTTCTTC	CASGLSSGPNEQFF
TRBV18	TRBJ2-1	-	TGTGCCAGCTCACCCGGCCGGGAGCGGAGTGAGCAGTTCTTC	CASSPGRERSEQFF
TRBV6-6	TRBJ1-2	TRBD1	TGTGCCAGCAGTCCGGACAGGGCTTATGGCTACACCTTC	CASSPDRAYGYTF